This paragraph covers one T cell receptor (beta chain) sequence. Its antigen remains undetermined. The sample holds no much larger clone one base away, and base qualities are not on file. The collaborating institutions used their own protocols to collect whole blood in K2EDTA tubes. For TCRbeta analysis, collaborators shipped samples as frozen whole blood, isolated PBMCs, or DNA extracted from either of those sample types. Relative to germline, V is 6 bases shorter and J is 1 base shorter, with 12 bases between their ends. In the germline V gene (reference sequence), CDR1 corresponds to SEHNR and CDR2 to FQNEAQ. Including the terminal cysteine and phenylalanine, the CDR3 comprises 14 residues. CDR3 DNA only is kept here, 42 bases in frame from base 1. The sample comes from a study of blood T cell repertoires in COVID-19 (dated by TCRdb to about 2020). For the study in its entirety: Samples covering the acute and convalescent phases of COVID-19 were provided by collaborators in the United States, Italy and Spain. The material from the prospective study consisted of cDNA or gDNA derived from T cells, B-cell-depleted T cells, or PBMCs. Subjects who had been exposed to COVID-19, were actively infected with it, or had recovered from it provided the deeply sampled blood TCRbeta repertoires that made up the dataset. The repertoires were released in a freely available public database intended as a resource for research on the immune response to SARS-CoV-2. Samples were obtained from the ongoing ImmuneRACE study (first 160 participants) and from roughly 1,300 subjects provided by 6 global collaborators. Nearly every sample came with metadata listing a de-identified subject ID, COVID-19 status, age in years and sex. Where available, HLA class I and class II types were taken from metadata supplied by the sample provider and were not determined by assay-based typing.

The paper as a whole reports these results and caveats: How much clinical and demographic metadata was included differed by source and by participant, and the metadata was provided uncurated.

The immunoSEQ Assay, a bias-controlled multiplex PCR, was used to amplify TCRbeta CDR3 regions from genomic DNA. From the authors' description of their analysis: The number of nucleated cells in each sample was estimated by amplification of reference gene primers within the assay. Sequence reads were collapsed and filtered to measure the absolute abundance of every unique TCRbeta CDR3 rearrangement. For each sample, productive Simpson clonality was calculated as the square root of Simpson's diversity index over productive rearrangements. The immuneACCESS repertoire file appears here via TCRdb, limited to in-frame rearrangements. These files lack a portion of the clones; in checked studies, under half of the deficit traces to unresolved V genes, and the cause of the others is not known. That table furnishes V, J and clone size, whereas the DNA furnished D and trimming. The sample table records 120,000 to 150,000 clones; roughly 89% of these occur just once. Jointly, the top ten make up over 0.75% of the sample.

The sequencing sample was made of peripheral blood. The origin of this receptor is a woman aged 50 to 60 with acute or convalescent COVID-19. The chain is made from TRBV7-9 and TRBJ1-1, with TRBD1 perhaps the D gene, on 5 matching bases. The CDR3: CASSAGPENTEAFF. The DNA sequence is given as TGTGCCAGCAGTGCAGGGCCGGAGAACACTGAAGCTTTCTTT.